Described below is a single T cell receptor (beta chain) sequence and its context. This clone was counted once. Its antigen is currently not known. No much larger clone exists at a distance of one base, and base qualities are not known. The donors were healthy, HIV-negative adults who had no recently reported acute infections or vaccinations. Every donor was a Caucasian adult living in Nashville, Tennessee, USA. CD4+ T cells were enriched through magnetic negative selection, after which naive cells were positively selected on CD45RA and the remaining negative fraction served as the memory subset. Blood was obtained by leukapheresis, after which PBMCs were separated by Ficoll-Histopaque density gradient centrifugation and cryopreserved in liquid nitrogen vapor phase. Analytical flow cytometry was used to check the purity and quantity of every magnetically sorted T cell population. Genomic DNA was isolated from each sorted fraction and quantified by UV absorbance on a Nanodrop 2000c.

This record comes from a study of shared clonotypes between healthy human individuals (TCRdb year 2020). Some background on the complete study: The cohort comprised two women and a few men aged 18 to 49 years. Per donor, three plates each were used for CD4 naive and CD4 memory, two for CD8 naive, and one for CD8 memory. To estimate repertoire size and how much clonotypes are shared between individuals, the study performed deep sequencing of blood TCR repertoires from roughly five healthy adults. To increase sequencing depth and limit assay-specific biases, TCR repertoire library preparation and sequencing were carried out by different laboratories using diverse techniques. Leukapheresis yielded between about 0.8 and 9.5 billion PBMCs per donor. Results and caveats for the whole study, not just this receptor: Compared with non-shared clonotypes, clonotypes shared by all four sorted-subset donors had higher generation probabilities. Because the study included only a small number of donors, the genetic and exposure-history diversity represented was limited. Only blood was sampled, and tissue TCR repertoires likely differ from those in blood. About 5% of naive CD4, around 4% of naive CD8, 2% to 2.5% of memory CD4, and roughly 0.4% of memory CD8 clonotypes were shared across several donors. Estimated clonotype richness was generally larger for naive than for memory subsets. Even with the large sequencing depth, rarefaction of the sorted-subset datasets indicated that sequencing was incomplete. Pairwise subsampling indicated that sequencing depth was expected to affect the degree of clonotype sharing among donors.

Using the deep immunoSEQ assay, multiplex PCR amplified TCR CDR3 regions from genomic DNA. Genomic DNA extracted from each cell subset was distributed evenly over all wells of several immunoSEQ 96-well plates, and each plate served as one replicate. Each replicate PCR for sorted subsets received roughly 200 ng genomic DNA, equal to tens of thousands of T cell genomes. The purified libraries were quantified using a Qubit 3.0 fluorometer, sized with a Bioanalyzer 2100, and then quantified again using the KAPA Library Quantification kit. A separate single-read 150-cycle Illumina NextSeq 550 flow cell was used to sequence each immunoSEQ 96-well plate. As for how the authors treated the data: Because the immunoSEQ output held only junctional sequences and lacked quality scores, the filtering could not match the filtering applied to full-length reads. To assign V/J genes and CDR3, sequences were annotated using PyIR, a Python wrapper for IgBLAST v1.9, with IMGT germline references. Reads were removed for weak V/J assignments (E-value above 1e-6), missing CDR3, stop codons, out-of-frame junctions, or ambiguous translated residues. A V3J clonotype was defined by an identical inferred V gene, J gene, and CDR3 amino acid sequence. Percentage overlap between repertoires was computed as shared unique clonotypes divided by the size of the smaller repertoire. Richness of each repertoire was evaluated using RTK rarefaction, the Chao1 estimator, and Recon v2.1 estimates of unobserved clonotypes. OLGA was used to compute generation probabilities for all TCRbeta clonotypes that the gDNA method yielded from a handful of donors. TCRdb's version of the immuneACCESS table is confined to in-frame rearrangements and falls short of the full clone set. An unresolved V gene accounts for under half of the shortfall where checked; the remainder is of unknown origin. V, J and clone size reflect that table, while D and trimming were determined from the DNA. This sample has roughly 1 million clones in its table, and around 76% of those were observed once. The top ten clones comprise 1.4% to 1.5% of the sample.

At the junction V is shortened by 4 bases and J by 2 bases, with 13 bases in between. The germline V gene gives CDR1 as SGHRS and CDR2 as YFSETQ. The CDR3 runs 15 residues from the cysteine to the phenylalanine. Only CDR3 DNA is held: 45 bases, read in frame from base 1. This receptor was taken from a man between 18 and 29 years old in good health. In this chain, TRBV5-1 is recombined with TRBJ2-1, and TRBD1 may be the D gene, going by 5 matching bases. Sequencing used memory CD4+ T cells sorted from blood. Per the publication, the cell subset or site label means: CD45RA-negative fraction. CDR3 sequence: CASSVSIRAYNEQFF. The DNA is TGCGCCAGCAGCGTTAGCATCAGGGCCTACAATGAGCAGTTCTTC.